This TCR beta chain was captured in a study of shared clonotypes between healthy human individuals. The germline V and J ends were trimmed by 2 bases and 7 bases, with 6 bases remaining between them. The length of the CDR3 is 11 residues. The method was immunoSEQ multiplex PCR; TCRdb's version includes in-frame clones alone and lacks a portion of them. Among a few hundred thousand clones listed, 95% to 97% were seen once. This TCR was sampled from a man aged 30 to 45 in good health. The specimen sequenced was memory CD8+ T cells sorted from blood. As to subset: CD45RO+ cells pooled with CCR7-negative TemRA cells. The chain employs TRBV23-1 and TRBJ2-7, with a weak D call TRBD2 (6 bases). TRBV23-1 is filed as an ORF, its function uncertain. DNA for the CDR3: TGCGCCAGCAGTCAAGGGGGGGAGCAGTACTTC. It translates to CASSQGGEQYF.